These 30 T cell receptor beta chains share one sample of origin, sequenced in a study of CD8 T cells in ankylosing spondylitis. Each CDR3 protein gets one entry after TCRdb re-called the 5' RACE reads with MiXCR. The table includes about 36,000 distinct CDR3 sequences, approximately 10% detected once. Sequenced: synovial fluid, either unsorted or a sorted T cell fraction (not recorded which). Every receptor here comes from a male donor with ankylosing spondylitis.

This clonotype was detected ten times or more. The V gene is TRBV10-3, the J gene TRBJ2-1; D may correspond to TRBD1 or TRBD2 (5 bases each). This CDR3 region has 13 residues. Germline values: CDR1 ENHRY, CDR2 SYGVKD. V lost 0 bases, J lost 10 bases, and 10 bases lay in between. This CDR3 reads CAISESNGGEQFF. DNA for the CDR3: TGTGCCATCAGTGAGTCGAATGGGGGAGAGCAGTTCTTC.

In its sample, this clonotype was seen many times. The rearrangement links TRBV30 to TRBJ1-1, with TRBD1 as a possible D gene (5 bases). Per germline, CDR1 GTSNPN and CDR2 SVGIG (reference sequence). This CDR3 region has 12 residues. Trimming removed 5 bases from V and 4 bases from J, with 11 bases in between. The CDR3, as DNA: TGTGCCTGGGGACACCGAATCACTGAAGCTTTCTTT. Translating gives CAWGHRITEAFF.

The table lists this clonotype with many counts. This chain connects TRBV25-1 to TRBJ2-2; possible D gene TRBD1, 6 bases. Germline values: CDR1 MGHDK, CDR2 SYGVNS. Trimming removed 9 bases from V and 0 bases from J, with 11 bases in between. The CDR3 loop spans 14 amino acids. The CDR3 here is CASDDRSNTGELFF. CDR3 DNA: TGTGCCAGTGACGACAGGTCGAACACCGGGGAGCTGTTTTTT.

The chain recombines TRBV7-9 with TRBJ2-1, with 7 bases identical to TRBD1. V dropped 4 bases and J dropped 9; count of bases not matched to a gene: 12. Germline V lookup: CDR1 SEHNR, CDR2 FQNEAQ (reference sequence). The CDR3 contains 15 residues. The CDR3 sequence: CASSSDREIIGEQFF. DNA for the CDR3: TGTGCCAGCAGCTCTGACAGGGAAATCATTGGTGAGCAGTTCTTC.

The rearrangement uses TRBV4-1 and TRBJ2-5; tentatively, D is TRBD1 (6 bases). Trimming took 3 bases from V and 1 from J, leaving 6 bases between them. CDR1 is MGHRA, CDR2 YSYEKL, per germline. This CDR3 is built from 13 residues. The CDR3 sequence: CASSQGAQETQYF. Here the CDR3 DNA reads TGCGCCAGCAGCCAGGGGGCCCAAGAGACCCAGTACTTC.

This clonotype was observed a few times. The V call is TRBV4-2, the J call TRBJ2-3, with 9 bases that match TRBD2. Germline V gene data show CDR1 as LGHNA and CDR2 as YNFKEQ. CDR3 length equals 18 residues. Trimming cost V 4 bases and J 0 bases; bases outside gene matches: 11. Here the CDR3 DNA reads TGTGCCAGCAGCCCGGGACTAGCATCTCGGGGTAGCACAGATACGCAGTATTTT. Its protein is CASSPGLASRGSTDTQYF.

The CDR3: CASSFDRTFSYEQYF. CDR3 nucleotides: TGTGCCAGCAGCTTCGACAGGACCTTTTCCTACGAGCAGTACTTC. The rearrangement joins TRBV11-3 to TRBJ2-7, with a tentative D call TRBD1 (6 bases). Germline V gene sequence: CDR1 SGHNT, CDR2 YENEEA. The CDR3 spans 15 residues. Trimming took off 3 bases at V and 1 base at J, with 13 bases between the two ends.

This chain connects TRBV19 to TRBJ1-5; the match to TRBD1 covers 7 bases. V shed 2 bases, J shed 5 bases, and the junction held 9 bases outside the gene matches. Germline V gene data show CDR1 as LNHDA and CDR2 as SQIVND (reference sequence). The CDR3 is made up of 16 amino acids. The CDR3 region has the DNA TGTGCCAGTAGTATAAGAAACGGCAGGGGGGATCAGCCCCAGCATTTT. This codes for CASSIRNGRGDQPQHF.

The rearrangement uses TRBV28 and TRBJ2-5; unclear D gene. Germline CDR1 MDHEN, CDR2 SYDVKM. The V gene lost 7 bases and the J gene lost 4 bases, with 16 bases spanning the gap. This CDR3 is 14 amino acids long. The CDR3 loop is CASTVGLPGETQYF. The CDR3 bases are TGTGCCAGCACCGTTGGGCTACCAGGAGAGACCCAGTACTTC.

This clonotype came up many times. This sequence joins TRBV10-3 and TRBJ2-2, with D tentatively TRBD2 (5 bases). The V end was cut by 4 bases, the J end by 7 bases, with 13 bases between. Looked up from germline, CDR1 is ENHRY and CDR2 is SYGVKD. The CDR3 has 14 residues. CDR3 bases: TGTGCCATCAGTGTGGTACTAGTGAACGGGGAGCTGTTTTTT. Its translation: CAISVVLVNGELFF.

This clonotype turned up a few times. This chain joins TRBV11-2 and TRBJ2-1, with TRBD1 matching over 7 bases. From germline, CDR1 is SGHAT and CDR2 FQNNGV. The V segment lost 1 base and the J segment 4 bases; nucleotides outside the gene matches: 1. CDR3 size: 14 residues. CDR3 in DNA: TGTGCCAGCAGCTTAGGGGACAGATACAATGAGCAGTTCTTC. This translates into CASSLGDRYNEQFF.

CDR3 DNA: TGTGCCAGCACCTCCCCGGCCTTCTATGGCTACACCTTC. It translates to CASTSPAFYGYTF. The chain recombines TRBV7-2 with TRBJ1-2, with D unresolved. With 7 bases removed from V and 4 bases from J, the gap between germline ends came to 13 bases. The CDR3 contains 13 residues. CDR1 is SGHTA, CDR2 FQGNSA, per germline.

This clonotype was counted many times. The chain has TRBV11-3 and TRBJ2-7, with 12 bases aligning to TRBD2. Germline CDR1 SGHNT, CDR2 YENEEA. The CDR3 length is 18 residues. The trim removed 5 bases at V and 0 bases at J, leaving 11 bases unmatched. The CDR3 region is CASSPGLAGGMSSYEQYF. DNA of the CDR3: TGTGCCAGCAGCCCGGGGCTAGCGGGAGGGATGAGCTCCTACGAGCAGTACTTC.

In its sample, this clonotype was seen a few times. The chain employs TRBV2 and TRBJ1-5; 10 nucleotides match TRBD1. This CDR3 contains 17 residues. Germline CDR1 and CDR2: SNHLY and FYNNEI. V dropped 8 bases and J dropped 0; count of bases not matched to a gene: 10. CDR3 in amino acids: CASEAGQGDYSNQPQHF. The DNA of the CDR3 is TGTGCCAGCGAAGCCGGACAGGGGGATTATAGCAATCAGCCCCAGCATTTT. Variable domain in full (rest from reference TRBV2 and TRBJ1-5): EPEVTQTPSHQVTQMGQEVILRCVPISNHLYFYWYRQILGQKVEFLVSFYNNEISEKSEIFDDQFSVERPDGSNFTLKIRSTKLEDSAMYFCASEAGQGDYSNQPQHFGDGTRLSIL.

The genes are TRBV29-1 and TRBJ1-2; D possibly corresponds to TRBD1 (6 bases). CDR3 length: 13 amino acids. Trimming shortened V by 4 bases and J by 8 bases, and 17 bases separated the two germline ends. Germline CDR1 is SQVTM and CDR2 is ANQGSEA. CDR3 sequence: CSVAPTGSKGYTF. CDR3 DNA sequence: TGCAGCGTTGCCCCTACAGGGTCGAAGGGCTACACCTTC.

This clonotype has at least ten counts. The rearrangement uses TRBV5-1 and TRBJ2-7; 11 positions match TRBD2. Germline loops: CDR1 SGHRS, CDR2 YFSETQ. V gave up 3 bases and J gave up 1 base; unmatched junction bases: 3. This CDR3 has 15 amino acids. The CDR3 bases are TGCGCCAGCAGCTCGGGGACTAGCGGATCCTACGAGCAGTACTTC. As protein: CASSSGTSGSYEQYF.

This clonotype occurred a few times. The chain recombines TRBV20-1 with TRBJ2-7; 8 bases fit TRBD2. Germline-derived CDR1 and CDR2 are DFQATT and SNEGSKA (reference sequence). J gave up 3 bases and V 4 bases, and 2 bases lay outside the gene matches. This CDR3 contains 12 residues. This CDR3 is CSANAGGYEQYF. In DNA form, the CDR3 reads TGCAGTGCTAACGCGGGAGGCTACGAGCAGTACTTC.

The table lists this clonotype with many counts. The V call is TRBV7-8, the J call TRBJ2-7; TRBD1 agrees at 11 bases. This CDR3 spans 16 amino acids. In germline, CDR1 is SGHVS, CDR2 FQNEAQ. Trimming took 3 bases from V and 5 from J; bases not matched to a gene: 9. The CDR3 reads CASSFPGQGARDEQYF. The CDR3 DNA is TGTGCCAGCAGCTTCCCTGGACAGGGGGCTAGGGACGAGCAGTACTTC. Full variable domain (outside the CDR3, taken from reference TRBV7-8 and TRBJ2-7): GAGVSQSPRYKVAKRGQDVALRCDPISGHVSLFWYQQALGQGPEFLTYFQNEAQLDKSGLPSDRFFAERPEGSVSTLKIQRTQQEDSAVYLCASSFPGQGARDEQYFGPGTRLTVT.

A few counts support this clonotype. J is TRBJ2-7 and V is TRBV6-5, with a weak D call TRBD1 (6 bases). Germline CDR1 reads MNHEY; CDR2 reads SVGAGI. Trimming took 7 bases from V and 7 from J, leaving 17 bases between them. The length of the CDR3 is 13 residues. This CDR3 reads CASTSPWGTEQYF. DNA for the CDR3: TGTGCCAGCACTTCGCCTTGGGGGACAGAGCAGTACTTC.

This chain links TRBV11-2 with TRBJ2-1, with TRBD2 matching over 12 bases. The CDR3 covers 20 residues. The V gene's germline CDR1 is SGHAT and CDR2 FQNNGV. Losses at the gene ends were 1 base for V and 2 bases for J; bases not matched to a gene: 12. CDR3 in DNA: TGTGCCAGCAGCTTAGTCGGAAGATCTTGGACTAGCGGGACCTACAATGAGCAGTTCTTC. Residues: CASSLVGRSWTSGTYNEQFF. The variable domain in full, with the rest retrieved from reference TRBV11-2 and TRBJ2-1, is EAGVAQSPRYKIIEKRQSVAFWCNPISGHATLYWYQQILGQGPKLLIQFQNNGVVDDSQLPKDRFSAERLKGVDSTLKIQPAKLEDSAVYLCASSLVGRSWTSGTYNEQFFGPGTRLTVL.

This clonotype was found many times. The V call is TRBV20-1, the J call TRBJ1-2; D not certain. Deletions cut 2 bases from V and 7 bases from J, with 14 bases between. Germline V gene lookup returns CDR1 DFQATT and CDR2 SNEGSKA (reference sequence). This CDR3 is built from 13 residues. In nucleotides, the CDR3 is TGCAGTGCTAGACCCCGGAATTCGGTTGGCTACACCTTC. Protein sequence: CSARPRNSVGYTF.

V is TRBV6-1 and J is TRBJ2-5; TRBD1 matches at 11 bases. Germline V gene lookup returns CDR1 MNHNS and CDR2 SASEGT. The CDR3 totals 16 residues. After removal of 7 bases from V and 4 bases from J, the junction contained 11 bases not matched to a gene. Written as DNA, the CDR3 is TGTGCCAGCACGTACAGGGACAGGGGGAGGGTAGAGACCCAGTACTTC. Encoded protein: CASTYRDRGRVETQYF.

The chain combines TRBV6-1 with TRBJ1-5; D gene ambiguous. The CDR3 has 14 residues. Between the trimmed V and J ends, which lost 1 base and 6 bases, there was a span of 10 bases. Germline V gene lookup returns CDR1 MNHNS and CDR2 SASEGT. The CDR3 loop reads CASSEGRTSQPQHF. CDR3 in DNA: TGTGCCAGCAGTGAAGGTCGGACCTCTCAGCCCCAGCATTTT.

In this sample, this clonotype turned up many times. V gene TRBV9 combines with J gene TRBJ2-3, with D maybe TRBD2 (5 bases). The CDR3 runs 15 residues. Trimming left V 4 bases short and J 0 bases short, with 12 bases between. From germline, CDR1 is SGDLS and CDR2 YYNGEE. The CDR3 loop reads CASSLGLFSTDTQYF. CDR3 nucleotides: TGTGCCAGCAGCCTAGGACTCTTTAGCACAGATACGCAGTATTTT.

The chain couples TRBV5-1 to TRBJ2-7, with D unclear. With 6 bases removed from V and 1 base from J, the gap between germline ends came to 23 bases. Per the germline V gene, CDR1 is SGHRS and CDR2 is YFSETQ. The CDR3 totals 17 residues. This CDR3 reads CASNDGPFSGSSYEQYF. In DNA form, the CDR3 reads TGCGCCAGCAACGATGGGCCCTTCTCTGGTTCTTCCTACGAGCAGTACTTC.

The table lists this clonotype with many counts. The V gene is TRBV9, the J gene TRBJ2-5; D possibly matches TRBD1 or TRBD2 (5 bases each). The V gene lost 0 bases and the J gene lost 3 bases, with 18 bases spanning the gap. This CDR3 spans 17 amino acids. Germline V gives CDR1 SGDLS, CDR2 YYNGEE. The CDR3 nucleotides are TGTGCCAGCAGCGTAGGGGGGTCAGGGTTTTTGGAAGAGACCCAGTACTTC. It encodes CASSVGGSGFLEETQYF. The entire variable domain, with the rest obtained from reference TRBV9 and TRBJ2-5, is as follows: DSGVTQTPKHLITATGQRVTLRCSPRSGDLSVYWYQQSLDQGLQFLIQYYNGEERAKGNILERFSAQQFPDLHSELNLSSLELGDSALYFCASSVGGSGFLEETQYFGPGTRLLVL.

This chain uses TRBV5-5 with TRBJ1-1; no clear D gene. The CDR3 is 12 amino acids. Trimming shortened V by 4 bases and J by 6 bases, and 10 bases separated the two germline ends. Germline values: CDR1 SGHKS, CDR2 YYEKEE (reference sequence). Here the CDR3 DNA reads TGTGCCAGCAGCATTGATGTCCCTGAAGCTTTCTTT. Translating gives CASSIDVPEAFF.

This clonotype was counted between two and nine times. The J gene is TRBJ2-7, the V gene TRBV4-1, with 8 bases identical to TRBD2. After removal of 4 bases from V and 2 bases from J, the junction contained 10 bases not matched to a gene. This CDR3 spans 16 amino acids. Germline loops: CDR1 MGHRA, CDR2 YSYEKL. The DNA for the CDR3 is TGCGCCAGCAGCCCGTCTTGGGTAGCGGGAACCTACGAGCAGTACTTC. Amino acids: CASSPSWVAGTYEQYF.

This clonotype was detected many times. The V and J genes are TRBV19 and TRBJ2-1; 9 positions agree with TRBD2. The CDR3 length is 16 residues. V lost 9 bases, J lost 9 bases, and 18 bases stayed unmatched. Germline lookup yields CDR1 LNHDA and CDR2 SQIVND (reference sequence). The CDR3 DNA reads TGTGCCAGCAACTACGCGCCGGGACTAGCATCTAGTGAGCAGTTCTTC. This translates into CASNYAPGLASSEQFF.

This clonotype has just a few counts. This chain joins TRBV11-3 and TRBJ2-5, with D unresolved. The CDR3 has 14 amino acids. Germline V gene data show CDR1 as SGHNT and CDR2 as YENEEA. The V gene lost 0 bases and the J gene lost 1 base, with 6 bases spanning the gap. CDR3 sequence (DNA): TGTGCCAGCAGCTTAGAACTTGCCCAAGAGACCCAGTACTTC. Translated, it gives CASSLELAQETQYF.